Given below is one T cell receptor beta chain in context. Its matching antigen is unknown. The junction departs from germline at one end; a sequencing error may be responsible. Produced via immunoSEQ multiplex PCR; TCRdb's table is partial and in-frame only. The sample gives about 150,000 clones, about 91% of which show up once; more than 2% is in the top ten. This sample was included in a study of T cell responses to AZD1222 COVID-19 vaccine. Germline V gives CDR1 SGDLS, CDR2 YYNGEE. CDR3 length: 13 amino acids. Study-wide results and limits: At study baseline, merely several AZD1222 recipients were seropositive.

The receptor comes from an adult in good health. The sequencing used peripheral blood, collected on day 0 of AZD1222 vaccination. V usage is TRBV9 and J usage is TRBJ1-1, with D perhaps TRBD1 (6 bases). The CDR3 DNA reads TGTGCCAGCGGGTCCGGGGGCGGCACTGGAGCTTTCTTT. The encoded protein is CASGSGGGTGAFF.